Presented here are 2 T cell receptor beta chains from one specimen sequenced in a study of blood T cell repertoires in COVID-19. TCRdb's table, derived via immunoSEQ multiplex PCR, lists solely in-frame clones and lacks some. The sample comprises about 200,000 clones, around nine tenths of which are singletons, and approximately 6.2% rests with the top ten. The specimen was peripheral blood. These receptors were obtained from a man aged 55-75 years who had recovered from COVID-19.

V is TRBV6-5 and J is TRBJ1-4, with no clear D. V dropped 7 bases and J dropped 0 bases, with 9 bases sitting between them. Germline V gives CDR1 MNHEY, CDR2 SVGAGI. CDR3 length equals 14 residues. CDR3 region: CASTFLATNEKLFF. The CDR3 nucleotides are TGTGCCAGCACCTTTCTTGCAACTAATGAAAAACTGTTTTTT.

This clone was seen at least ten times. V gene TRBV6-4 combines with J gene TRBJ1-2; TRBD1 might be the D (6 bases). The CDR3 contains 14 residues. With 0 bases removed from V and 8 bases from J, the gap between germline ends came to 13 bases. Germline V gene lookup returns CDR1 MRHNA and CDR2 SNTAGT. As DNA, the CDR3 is TGTGCCAGCAGTGACTCGCCAGGGGTCGGCGGCTACACCTTC. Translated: CASSDSPGVGGYTF.